A selection of T cell receptor beta chains follows, all from one sample in a study of blood T cell repertoires in COVID-19. Produced via immunoSEQ multiplex PCR; TCRdb's table is partial and in-frame only. The sample holds around 65,000 clones, 82% seen once. Material: peripheral blood. All receptors come from a human donor in a cohort sampled during active COVID-19. Each CDR3 is given with its conserved first and last residue. A D gene is named only where the DNA matches it firmly. Part of the rows lack a size; the others show once, few, many or a class for expanded clones.

j_gene	abundance	d_gene	v_gene	CDR3aa	CDR3nt
TRBJ2-5	.	TRBD1	TRBV28	CASSFGTGAETQYF	TGTGCCAGCAGTTTCGGGACAGGGGCAGAGACCCAGTACTTC
TRBJ1-1	.	.	TRBV10-3	CAISESRGNTEAFF	TGTGCCATCAGTGAGTCACGGGGGAACACTGAAGCTTTCTTT
TRBJ2-5	once	TRBD2	TRBV5-1	CASSLTRGEGETQYF	TGCGCCAGCAGCTTGACCCGCGGGGAGGGAGAGACCCAGTACTTC
TRBJ2-7	.	.	TRBV19	CASSTPGQHYEQYF	TGTGCCAGTAGTACACCGGGACAACACTACGAGCAGTACTTC
TRBJ2-1	.	.	TRBV29-1	CSVARGGYNEQFF	TGCAGCGTTGCTAGGGGTGGATACAATGAGCAGTTCTTC
TRBJ2-3	.	TRBD2	TRBV5-1	CASSTGLAGGIDFTDTQYF	TGCGCCAGCAGCACAGGACTAGCGGGGGGCATAGATTTCACAGATACGCAGTATTTT
TRBJ2-3	.	TRBD2	TRBV7-8	CASSLGPRTSGGAGTQYF	TGTGCCAGCAGCTTAGGCCCTAGGACTAGCGGGGGTGCGGGTACGCAGTATTTT
TRBJ2-3	.	TRBD2	TRBV18	CASSPPAGGVTDTQYF	TGTGCCAGCTCACCACCGGCGGGGGGGGTCACAGATACGCAGTATTTT
TRBJ1-3	once	.	TRBV28	CATGGHYLSGNTIYF	TGTGCTACGGGGGGGCATTACCTCTCTGGAAACACCATATATTTT
TRBJ1-4	.	TRBD1	TRBV3-1/TRBV3-2	CASSLGQANEKLFF	TGTGCCAGCAGCCTAGGACAGGCTAATGAAAAACTGTTTTTT
TRBJ1-6	.	.	TRBV6-5	CASSLTRGSPLHF	TGTGCCAGCAGTCTTACCCGGGGGTCACCCCTCCACTTT
TRBJ1-1	few	TRBD1	TRBV19	CASSLGQGLSEAFF	TGTGCCAGTAGTTTGGGACAGGGGCTTTCTGAAGCTTTCTTT
TRBJ1-6	.	.	TRBV30	CAWRGRVAPLHF	TGTGCCTGGAGGGGCAGGGTGGCACCCCTCCACTTT
TRBJ2-5	.	TRBD2	TRBV7-6	CASSAGSGGPGETQYF	TGTGCCAGCAGTGCTGGTAGCGGGGGGCCAGGGGAGACCCAGTACTTC
TRBJ1-2	.	.	TRBV6-5	CASDPEGLYYGYTF	TGTGCCAGCGATCCGGAGGGATTGTACTATGGCTACACCTTC
TRBJ2-5	.	TRBD2	TRBV20-1	CSASEASGGEETQYF	TGCAGTGCTAGTGAGGCTAGCGGGGGGGAAGAGACCCAGTACTTC
TRBJ2-3	.	TRBD1	TRBV11-2	CASNKDRSTDTQYF	TGTGCCAGCAACAAGGACAGGAGCACAGATACGCAGTATTTT
TRBJ2-5	.	.	TRBV6-2/TRBV6-3	CASSYSAGPQVGTQYF	TGTGCCAGCAGTTACTCGGCAGGCCCCCAAGTGGGGACCCAGTACTTC
TRBJ2-1	few	.	TRBV7-2	CASSPTRDSYNEQFF	TGTGCCAGCAGCCCGACACGAGACTCCTACAATGAGCAGTTCTTC
TRBJ1-2	.	TRBD1	TRBV7-8	CASSLDRGANYGYTF	TGTGCCAGCAGCTTGGACAGGGGCGCTAACTATGGCTACACCTTC
TRBJ1-1	.	TRBD1	TRBV5-1	CASSPTGGVNTEAFF	TGCGCCAGCAGCCCTACAGGGGGCGTTAACACTGAAGCTTTCTTT
TRBJ2-3	.	.	TRBV5-1	CASRKPGLGADTQYF	TGCGCCAGCAGGAAACCGGGACTGGGAGCAGATACGCAGTATTTT
TRBJ1-1	few	.	TRBV28	CASSTKGGAFF	TGTGCCAGCAGTACCAAGGGAGGGGCTTTCTTT
TRBJ2-2	.	TRBD1	TRBV30	CAWRGRTGGPGELFF	TGTGCCTGGAGGGGACGGACAGGGGGCCCCGGGGAGCTGTTTTTT
TRBJ1-6	.	TRBD1	TRBV7-6	CASSLDRGGSPLHF	TGTGCCAGCAGCTTAGACAGGGGTGGCTCACCCCTCCACTTT
TRBJ2-5	.	.	TRBV23-1	CASSQSVAGSQETQYF	TGCGCCAGCAGTCAATCGGTGGCGGGCAGCCAAGAGACCCAGTACTTC
TRBJ2-6	.	TRBD1	TRBV13	CASSFEGQGAPGANVLTF	TGTGCCAGCAGCTTTGAGGGACAGGGGGCCCCTGGGGCCAACGTCCTGACTTTC
TRBJ2-1	.	TRBD2	TRBV3-1/TRBV3-2	CASSQDHLAGLEQFF	TGTGCCAGCAGCCAAGATCATCTAGCGGGGTTAGAGCAGTTCTTC
TRBJ1-3	few	.	TRBV27	CASRPGAGNTIYF	TGTGCCAGCAGACCGGGAGCTGGAAACACCATATATTTT
TRBJ2-6	.	.	TRBV2	CASSVGPTGANVLTF	TGTGCCAGCAGTGTGGGCCCCACCGGGGCCAACGTCCTGACTTTC
TRBJ2-5	.	.	TRBV7-9	CASSLRRPTQETQYF	TGTGCCAGCAGCTTAAGACGGCCGACACAAGAGACCCAGTACTTC
TRBJ1-4	.	.	TRBV2	CASMEGRGEKLFF	TGTGCCAGCATGGAGGGCCGAGGGGAAAAACTGTTTTTT
TRBJ1-5	.	.	TRBV23-1	CATLVRAQHF	TGCGCCACCCTTGTCCGAGCCCAGCATTTT
TRBJ2-3	.	TRBD2	TRBV10-3	CAISATSGAGYTQYF	TGTGCCATCAGTGCGACTAGCGGAGCAGGATATACGCAGTATTTT
TRBJ2-5	once	.	TRBV19	CASSKFSGAPYQETQYF	TGTGCCAGTAGCAAATTCTCAGGGGCCCCGTACCAAGAGACCCAGTACTTC
TRBJ2-1	.	TRBD2	TRBV5-1	CASSPWGGSSYNEQFF	TGCGCCAGCAGCCCGTGGGGGGGGAGCTCCTACAATGAGCAGTTCTTC
TRBJ1-6	once	.	TRBV20-1	CSASADGGSPLHF	TGCAGTGCTAGTGCCGACGGAGGATCACCCCTCCACTTT
TRBJ1-6	.	.	TRBV25-1	CASREGLSPLHF	TGTGCCAGCCGTGAAGGGCTTTCACCCCTCCACTTT
TRBJ2-5	.	TRBD1	TRBV7-8	CASRNRGQETQYF	TGTGCCAGCAGAAACAGGGGCCAAGAGACCCAGTACTTC
TRBJ2-1	.	.	TRBV18	CASSPSRADNEQFF	TGTGCCAGCTCACCATCCAGGGCGGACAATGAGCAGTTCTTC
TRBJ1-1	.	.	TRBV11-2	CASSFKADTEAFF	TGTGCCAGCAGCTTTAAGGCGGACACTGAAGCTTTCTTT
TRBJ1-6	few	TRBD1	TRBV5-4	CASSRDSSNSPLHF	TGTGCCAGCAGTCGGGACAGTTCTAATTCACCCCTCCACTTT
TRBJ2-7	.	.	TRBV9	CASSAGLVPYEQYF	TGTGCCAGCAGCGCTGGTCTAGTTCCCTACGAGCAGTACTTC
TRBJ1-5	.	.	TRBV4-2	CASSQAGGAESNQPQHF	TGTGCCAGCAGCCAAGCCGGGGGTGCGGAGAGCAATCAGCCCCAGCATTTT
TRBJ1-1	.	.	TRBV5-1	CASSWGGQGDTEAFF	TGCGCCAGCAGCTGGGGAGGACAAGGAGACACTGAAGCTTTCTTT